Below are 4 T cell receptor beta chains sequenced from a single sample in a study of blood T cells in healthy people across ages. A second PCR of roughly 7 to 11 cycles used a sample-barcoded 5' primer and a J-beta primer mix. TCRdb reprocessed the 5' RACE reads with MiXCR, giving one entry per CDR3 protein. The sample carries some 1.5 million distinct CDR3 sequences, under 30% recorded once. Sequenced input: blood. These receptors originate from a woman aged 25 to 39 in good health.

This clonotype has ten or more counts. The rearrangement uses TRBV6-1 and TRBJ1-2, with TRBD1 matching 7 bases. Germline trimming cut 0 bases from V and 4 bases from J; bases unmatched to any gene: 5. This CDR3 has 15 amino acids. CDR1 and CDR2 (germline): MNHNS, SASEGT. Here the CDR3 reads CASSEAGGASYGYTF. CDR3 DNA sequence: TGTGCCAGCAGTGAAGCAGGGGGCGCTTCCTATGGCTACACCTTC.

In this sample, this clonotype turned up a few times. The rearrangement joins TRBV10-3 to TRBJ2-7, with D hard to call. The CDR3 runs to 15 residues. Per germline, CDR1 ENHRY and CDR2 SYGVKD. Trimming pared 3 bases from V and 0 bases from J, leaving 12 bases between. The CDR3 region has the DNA TGTGCCATCAGTGATAAGGGTCATACCTCCTACGAGCAGTACTTC. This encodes CAISDKGHTSYEQYF.

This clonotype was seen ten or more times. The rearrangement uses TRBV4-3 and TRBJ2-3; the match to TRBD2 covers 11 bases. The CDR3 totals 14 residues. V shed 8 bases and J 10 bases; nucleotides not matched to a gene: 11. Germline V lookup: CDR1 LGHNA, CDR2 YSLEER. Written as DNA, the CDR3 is TGCGCCAGCCGCCTTACTAGCGGGGGTGGGGCGCAGTATTTT. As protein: CASRLTSGGGAQYF.

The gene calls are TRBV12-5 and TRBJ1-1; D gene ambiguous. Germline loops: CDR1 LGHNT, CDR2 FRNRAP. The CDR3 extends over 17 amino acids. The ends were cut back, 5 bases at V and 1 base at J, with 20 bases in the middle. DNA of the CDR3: TGTGCTAGTGGTCAAGGGAGAACGAGGGCATGGAACACTGAAGCTTTCTTT. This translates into CASGQGRTRAWNTEAFF.